The 22 T cell receptor beta chains given below trace back to one sample, sequenced in a study of blood T cell repertoires in COVID-19. TCRdb keeps only in-frame clones here, not all; method: immunoSEQ multiplex PCR. This sample has more than 85,000 clones, with 80% to 95% found just once. Input material: peripheral blood. These receptors were obtained from a man aged 55-75 years with acute or convalescent COVID-19.

V and J are TRBV5-1 and TRBJ1-1; no clear D gene. The CDR3 consists of 16 residues. Germline lookup yields CDR1 SGHRS and CDR2 YFSETQ. V was pared by 5 bases and J by 4 bases, with 21 bases between. The chain's CDR3 is CASRLVLGGVGTEAFF. As DNA, the CDR3 is TGCGCCAGCAGACTGGTACTCGGAGGAGTGGGCACTGAAGCTTTCTTT. Combining the CDR3 with reference TRBV5-1 and TRBJ1-1 gives the whole variable domain KAGVTQTPRYLIKTRGQQVTLSCSPISGHRSVSWYQQTPGQGLQFLFEYFSETQRNKGNFPGRFSGRQFSNSRSEMNVSTLELGDSALYLCASRLVLGGVGTEAFFGQGTRLTVV.

This chain connects TRBV2 to TRBJ2-3, with D perhaps matching TRBD1 (6 bases). The CDR3 has 15 amino acids. Trimming shortened V by 6 bases and J by 3 bases, and 16 bases separated the two germline ends. From germline, CDR1 is SNHLY and CDR2 FYNNEI. The CDR3 DNA is TGTGCCAGCAGATCCCGGCAGGGGTGGACAGATACGCAGTATTTT. It specifies CASRSRQGWTDTQYF.

The J gene is TRBJ2-1, the V gene TRBV6-6; D is ambiguous. This CDR3 is built from 12 residues. Trimming took off 6 bases at V and 8 bases at J, with 11 bases between the two ends. In germline, CDR1 is MNHNY, CDR2 SVGAGI (reference sequence). The CDR3 protein is CASSQVLYEQFF. CDR3 sequence (DNA): TGTGCCAGCAGCCAGGTCCTATATGAGCAGTTCTTC.

This chain connects TRBV30 to TRBJ1-6; D possibly corresponds to TRBD1 (5 bases). The CDR3 has 12 residues. Germline V CDR1 and CDR2: GTSNPN, SVGIG (reference sequence). The CDR3 here is CAAGGRNSPLHF. DNA for the CDR3: TGTGCAGCGGGGGGAAGAAATTCACCCCTCCACTTT.

This chain joins TRBV5-1 and TRBJ2-2, with 7 bases that match TRBD2. Per the germline V gene, CDR1 is SGHRS and CDR2 is YFSETQ. V shed 5 bases and J 0 bases; nucleotides not matched to a gene: 13. This CDR3 region has 18 residues. This CDR3 reads CASRLLSGNVANTGELFF. DNA for the CDR3: TGCGCCAGCAGGCTACTCAGCGGGAATGTCGCGAACACCGGGGAGCTGTTTTTT.

The chain uses TRBV27 and TRBJ1-1; D is undetermined. The CDR3 extends over 12 amino acids. Trimming took off 3 bases at V and 8 bases at J, with 10 bases between the two ends. Looked up from germline, CDR1 is MNHEY and CDR2 is SMNVEV (reference sequence). CDR3 sequence (DNA): TGTGCCAGCAGTTTCAGGTATGGGGAAGCTTTCTTT. Translating it yields CASSFRYGEAFF.

This clone was recorded only once. This rearrangement joins TRBV18 to TRBJ2-1, with 9 positions matching TRBD2. The CDR3 consists of 16 residues. The germline gives CDR1 KGHSH, CDR2 LQKENI. Losses at the gene ends were 3 bases for V and 5 bases for J; bases not matched to a gene: 8. This chain's CDR3 is CASSPVKTSGDNEQFF. The CDR3 DNA is TGTGCCAGCTCACCGGTTAAGACTAGCGGAGACAATGAGCAGTTCTTC.

V usage is TRBV25-1 and J usage is TRBJ2-5, with a tentative D call TRBD1 (5 bases). Germline V lookup: CDR1 MGHDK, CDR2 SYGVNS. The ends were cut back, 7 bases at V and 1 base at J, with 16 bases in the middle. This CDR3 is 15 amino acids long. For the CDR3, the DNA is TGTGCCAGCACAGGGAAGTATCCCATCCAAGAGACCCAGTACTTC. This encodes CASTGKYPIQETQYF.

The J gene is TRBJ2-1, the V gene TRBV7-9; tentative D call: TRBD2 (5 bases). Looked up from germline, CDR1 is SEHNR and CDR2 is FQNEAQ (reference sequence). V lost 1 base and J 6 bases, leaving 7 bases between the germline ends. The CDR3 is made up of 13 amino acids. The CDR3 here is CASSLVASNEQFF. The DNA of the CDR3 is TGTGCCAGCAGCTTAGTAGCGAGCAATGAGCAGTTCTTC.

This clone appeared a few times. V and J are TRBV6-5 and TRBJ1-1; 8 nucleotides align to TRBD1. The ends lost 8 bases at V and 7 bases at J; junction bases unmatched: 12. This CDR3 has 14 residues. Per the germline V gene, CDR1 is MNHEY and CDR2 is SVGAGI. This CDR3 reads CASGGRLGQGEAFF. For the CDR3, the DNA is TGTGCCAGCGGGGGTCGTCTCGGACAGGGTGAAGCTTTCTTT.

The chain links TRBV3-1 (or the pseudogene TRBV3-2) to TRBJ2-3; possible D gene TRBD2, 6 bases. CDR3 length equals 14 residues. The V end was cut by 3 bases, the J end by 0 bases, with 7 bases between. Germline loops: CDR1 LGHDT, CDR2 YNNKEL (reference sequence). CDR3 coding DNA: TGTGCCAGCAGCCACGGGACTAGCACAGATACGCAGTATTTT. Amino acid sequence: CASSHGTSTDTQYF.

The chain recombines TRBV11-2 with TRBJ2-1; the D gene is possibly TRBD2 (5 bases). The V end lost 1 base, the J end lost 2 bases, and 18 bases lay between the germline ends. Per the germline V gene, CDR1 is SGHAT and CDR2 is FQNNGV. The CDR3 extends over 18 amino acids. CDR3 region: CASSLVGLAVSPYNEQFF. DNA of the CDR3: TGTGCCAGCAGCTTAGTAGGGCTAGCCGTTTCCCCCTACAATGAGCAGTTCTTC.

The rearrangement links TRBV7-9 to TRBJ1-5, with a weak D call TRBD1 (5 bases). Between the trimmed V and J ends, which lost 4 bases and 7 bases, there was a span of 17 bases. Germline V gene sequence: CDR1 SEHNR, CDR2 FQNEAQ (reference sequence). CDR3 length equals 15 residues. CDR3 sequence reads: CASSSTGGVEQPQHF. CDR3 in DNA: TGTGCCAGCAGCTCCACCGGGGGGGTCGAGCAGCCCCAGCATTTT.

The chain carries TRBV6-5 and TRBJ1-5; TRBD1 matches 7 bases. The V gene's germline CDR1 is MNHEY and CDR2 SVGAGI. The CDR3 covers 15 residues. The V segment lost 7 bases and the J segment 3 bases; nucleotides outside the gene matches: 9. The CDR3 loop is CASKGTGAPNQPQHF. Here the CDR3 DNA reads TGTGCCAGCAAGGGAACAGGGGCTCCCAATCAGCCCCAGCATTTT.

This clone has a single count. The chain recombines TRBV20-1 with TRBJ2-3, with D perhaps TRBD2 (6 bases). Germline CDR1 is DFQATT and CDR2 is SNEGSKA (reference sequence). The CDR3 is made up of 16 amino acids. V lost 3 bases to trimming and J lost 1 base, with 17 bases between them. In nucleotides, the CDR3 is TGCAGTGCTAGTTTTCTAAGGAGGGAGGGCACAGATACGCAGTATTTT. It encodes CSASFLRREGTDTQYF.

This chain links TRBV6-6 with TRBJ2-2; D gene ambiguous. The CDR3 contains 14 residues. Germline V gene lookup returns CDR1 MNHNY and CDR2 SVGAGI (reference sequence). The V gene lost 6 bases and the J gene lost 0 bases, with 8 bases spanning the gap. CDR3 in amino acids: CASSSLANTGELFF. CDR3 nucleotide sequence: TGTGCCAGCAGCTCTCTCGCGAACACCGGGGAGCTGTTTTTT.

The chain combines TRBV27 with TRBJ2-1, with TRBD2 as a possible D gene (5 bases). This CDR3 contains 15 residues. Germline V gene data show CDR1 as MNHEY and CDR2 as SMNVEV (reference sequence). Trimming removed 5 bases from V and 9 bases from J, with 20 bases in between. CDR3 residues: CASSTASTGKGEQFF. The CDR3 DNA reads as TGTGCCAGCAGTACCGCCTCGACGGGGAAGGGTGAGCAGTTCTTC.

V and J are TRBV10-3 and TRBJ2-1; a possible D gene is TRBD2 (5 bases). CDR3 length: 17 amino acids. The V and J ends lost 1 base and 4 bases respectively, with 17 bases between them. Germline-derived CDR1 and CDR2 are ENHRY and SYGVKD. The CDR3 DNA follows: TGTGCCATCAGTGAGTGGGAAGCGGTGCAACTTTACAATGAGCAGTTCTTC. It translates to CAISEWEAVQLYNEQFF.

This sequence joins TRBV10-2 and TRBJ2-7; D gene unclear. Trimming took off 2 bases at V and 7 bases at J, with 6 bases between the two ends. The CDR3 sequence is 11 residues long. Germline assignment: CDR1 WSHSY and CDR2 SAAADI. Here the CDR3 DNA reads TGCGCCAGCAGTGAGGTTCGGGAGCAGTACTTC. It is translated as CASSEVREQYF.

The chain employs TRBV7-8 and TRBJ2-1, with TRBD2 matching 14 bases. Germline V gene sequence: CDR1 SGHVS, CDR2 FQNEAQ. The CDR3 runs 16 residues. Losses at the gene ends were 3 bases for V and 4 bases for J; bases not matched to a gene: 2. The CDR3 reads CASSLGLAGVYNEQFF. CDR3 in DNA: TGTGCCAGCAGCTTGGGACTAGCGGGAGTTTACAATGAGCAGTTCTTC. Looking up the rest from reference TRBV7-8 and TRBJ2-1 gives the full variable domain: GAGVSQSPRYKVAKRGQDVALRCDPISGHVSLFWYQQALGQGPEFLTYFQNEAQLDKSGLPSDRFFAERPEGSVSTLKIQRTQQEDSAVYLCASSLGLAGVYNEQFFGPGTRLTVL.

This clone is a singleton in its sample. The V and J genes are TRBV10-3 and TRBJ1-2, with 9 nucleotides matching TRBD1. With V trimmed by 2 bases and J by 8 bases, 6 bases remained unmatched. In germline, CDR1 is ENHRY, CDR2 SYGVKD. The CDR3 has 14 amino acids. The CDR3 DNA follows: TGTGCCATCAGTGAGGGGGACAGGGTTTCCGGCTACACCTTC. Amino acid sequence: CAISEGDRVSGYTF.

Turning to this clone: At one end the junction does not follow the germline gene, possibly because of a read error. V gene TRBV2 combines with J gene TRBJ2-7; TRBD1 might be the D (5 bases). The CDR3 is 16 residues long. Germline-derived CDR1 and CDR2 are SNHLY and FYNNEI. In nucleotides, the CDR3 is TGTGCCAGCAGTGAAGGTTACTGGGGCAGATCCTCCGAGCAGTACTTC. Protein product: CASSEGYWGRSSEQYF.